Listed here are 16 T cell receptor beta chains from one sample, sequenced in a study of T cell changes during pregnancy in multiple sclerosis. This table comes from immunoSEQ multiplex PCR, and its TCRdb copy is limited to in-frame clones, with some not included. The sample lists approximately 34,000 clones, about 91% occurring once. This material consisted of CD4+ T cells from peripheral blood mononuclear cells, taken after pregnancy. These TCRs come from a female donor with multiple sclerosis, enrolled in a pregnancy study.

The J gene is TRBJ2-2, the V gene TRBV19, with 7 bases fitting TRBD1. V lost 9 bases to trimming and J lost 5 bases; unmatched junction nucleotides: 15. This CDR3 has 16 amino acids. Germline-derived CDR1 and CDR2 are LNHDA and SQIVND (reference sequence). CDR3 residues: CASLKGQRGVTGELFF. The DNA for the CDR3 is TGTGCCAGCTTGAAGGGACAGCGAGGAGTTACCGGGGAGCTGTTTTTT.

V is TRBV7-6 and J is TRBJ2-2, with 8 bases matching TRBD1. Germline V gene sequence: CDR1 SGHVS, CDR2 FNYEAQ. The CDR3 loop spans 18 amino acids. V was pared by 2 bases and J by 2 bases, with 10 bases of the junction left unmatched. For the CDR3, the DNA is TGTGCCAGCAGCTTATATTGGGGACAGGCCGGAAACACCGGGGAGCTGTTTTTT. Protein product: CASSLYWGQAGNTGELFF. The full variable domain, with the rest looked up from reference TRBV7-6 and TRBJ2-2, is GAGVSQSPRYKVTKRGQDVALRCDPISGHVSLYWYRQALGQGPEFLTYFNYEAQQDKSGLPNDRFSAERPEGSISTLTIQRTEQRDSAMYRCASSLYWGQAGNTGELFFGEGSRLTVL.

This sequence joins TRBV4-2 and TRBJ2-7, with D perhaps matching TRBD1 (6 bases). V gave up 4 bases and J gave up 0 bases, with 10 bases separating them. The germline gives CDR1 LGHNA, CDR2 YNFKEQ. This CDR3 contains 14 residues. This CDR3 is CASSLRQDSYEQYF. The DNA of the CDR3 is TGTGCCAGCAGCCTTCGACAGGACTCCTACGAGCAGTACTTC.

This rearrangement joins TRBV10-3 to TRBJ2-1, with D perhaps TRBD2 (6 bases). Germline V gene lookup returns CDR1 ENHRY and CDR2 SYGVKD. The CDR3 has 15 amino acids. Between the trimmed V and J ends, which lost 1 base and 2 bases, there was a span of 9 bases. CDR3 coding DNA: TGTGCCATCAGTGAGTTGGCGGGGACCTACAATGAGCAGTTCTTC. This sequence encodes CAISELAGTYNEQFF.

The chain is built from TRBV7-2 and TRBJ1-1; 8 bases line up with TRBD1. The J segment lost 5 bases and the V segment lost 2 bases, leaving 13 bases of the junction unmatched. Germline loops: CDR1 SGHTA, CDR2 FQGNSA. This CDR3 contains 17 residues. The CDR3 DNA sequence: TGTGCCAGCAGCTTACGGACAGGGATGCGGAGGTCGACTGAAGCTTTCTTT. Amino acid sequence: CASSLRTGMRRSTEAFF.

The CDR3 sequence: CASSFDSVYNEQFF. CDR3 nucleotide sequence: TGCGCCAGCAGCTTCGACTCGGTCTACAATGAGCAGTTCTTC. The chain combines TRBV4-1 with TRBJ2-1; no definite D call. Trimming shortened V by 5 bases and J by 3 bases, and 11 bases separated the two germline ends. CDR1 and CDR2 (germline): MGHRA, YSYEKL. The CDR3 loop spans 14 amino acids.

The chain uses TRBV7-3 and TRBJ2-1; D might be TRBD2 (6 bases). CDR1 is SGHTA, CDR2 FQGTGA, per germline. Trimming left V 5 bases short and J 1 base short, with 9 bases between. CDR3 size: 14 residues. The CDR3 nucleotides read TGTGCCAGCAGCGGCGGGGCATCCTACAATGAGCAGTTCTTC. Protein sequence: CASSGGASYNEQFF.

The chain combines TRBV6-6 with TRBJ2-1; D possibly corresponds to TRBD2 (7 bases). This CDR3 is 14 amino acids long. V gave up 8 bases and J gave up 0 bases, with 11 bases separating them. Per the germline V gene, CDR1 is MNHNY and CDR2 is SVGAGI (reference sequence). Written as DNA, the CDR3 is TGTGCCAGCCGGGGGGCTAGCTCCTACAATGAGCAGTTCTTC. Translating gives CASRGASSYNEQFF.

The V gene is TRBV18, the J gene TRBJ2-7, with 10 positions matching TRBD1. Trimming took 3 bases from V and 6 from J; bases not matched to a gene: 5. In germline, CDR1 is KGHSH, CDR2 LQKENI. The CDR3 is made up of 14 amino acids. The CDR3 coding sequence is TGTGCCAGCTCACCCGGACAGGGGGTAACCGAGCAGTACTTC. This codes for CASSPGQGVTEQYF.

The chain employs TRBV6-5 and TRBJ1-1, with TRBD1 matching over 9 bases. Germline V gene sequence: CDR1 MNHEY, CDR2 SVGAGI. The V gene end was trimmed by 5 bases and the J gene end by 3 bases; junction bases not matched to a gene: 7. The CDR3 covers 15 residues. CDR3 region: CASSQGTGLYTEAFF. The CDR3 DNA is TGTGCCAGCAGTCAGGGGACAGGGCTATACACTGAAGCTTTCTTT.

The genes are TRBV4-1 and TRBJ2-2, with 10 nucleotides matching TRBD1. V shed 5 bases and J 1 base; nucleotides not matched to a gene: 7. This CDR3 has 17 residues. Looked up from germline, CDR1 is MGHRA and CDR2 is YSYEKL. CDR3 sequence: CASSYRDRGLNTGELFF. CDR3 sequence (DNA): TGCGCCAGCAGCTACCGGGACAGGGGACTGAACACCGGGGAGCTGTTTTTT.

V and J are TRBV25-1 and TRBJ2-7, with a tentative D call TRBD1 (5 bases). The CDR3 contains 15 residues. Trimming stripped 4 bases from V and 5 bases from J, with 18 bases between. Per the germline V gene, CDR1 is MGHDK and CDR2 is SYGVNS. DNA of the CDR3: TGTGCCAGCAGTGCCCCCCCTCCAGGGCTCCACGAGCAGTACTTC. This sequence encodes CASSAPPPGLHEQYF.

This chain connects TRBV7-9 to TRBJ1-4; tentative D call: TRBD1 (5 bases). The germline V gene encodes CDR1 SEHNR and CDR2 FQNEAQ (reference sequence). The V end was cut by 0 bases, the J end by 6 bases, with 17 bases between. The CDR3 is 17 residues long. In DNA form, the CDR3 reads TGTGCCAGCAGCTTAGCGTTCGGACATGAACCTTATGAAAAACTGTTTTTT. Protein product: CASSLAFGHEPYEKLFF.

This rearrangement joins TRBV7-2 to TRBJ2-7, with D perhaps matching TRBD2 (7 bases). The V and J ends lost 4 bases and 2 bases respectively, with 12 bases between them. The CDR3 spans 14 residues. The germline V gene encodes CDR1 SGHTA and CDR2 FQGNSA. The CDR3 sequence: CASSSTGGPYEQYF. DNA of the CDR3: TGTGCCAGCAGCTCGACGGGGGGCCCCTACGAGCAGTACTTC.

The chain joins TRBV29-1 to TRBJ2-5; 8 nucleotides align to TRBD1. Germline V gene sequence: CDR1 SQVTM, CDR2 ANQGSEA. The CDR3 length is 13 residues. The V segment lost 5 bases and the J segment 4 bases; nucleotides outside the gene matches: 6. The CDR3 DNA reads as TGCAGCGTTAGCAGGGGGCGCGGAGAGACCCAGTACTTC. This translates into CSVSRGRGETQYF.

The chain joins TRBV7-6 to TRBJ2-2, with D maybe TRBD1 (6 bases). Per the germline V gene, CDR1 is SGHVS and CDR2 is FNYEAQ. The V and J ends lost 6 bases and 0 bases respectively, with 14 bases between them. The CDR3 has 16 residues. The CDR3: CASSFGQNSNTGELFF. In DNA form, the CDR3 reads TGTGCCAGCAGTTTCGGACAGAACTCGAACACCGGGGAGCTGTTTTTT.